The rows below give T cell receptor beta chains drawn from one sample of a study of CD8+ T cells in alopecia areata. Using immunoSEQ multiplex PCR, the repertoire was profiled, and TCRdb retains in-frame clones only, with some absent. The sample has about 98,000 clones; roughly two fifths are singletons. The sequencing sample was made of CD4+ T cells sorted from blood. The origin of the receptors is a human donor with alopecia areata. Both conserved end residues are part of each CDR3. D genes are given only for firm matches. Clone size is stated in some rows and not others, as once, few, many or a class when expanded.

j_gene | d_gene | abundance | v_gene | CDR3aa | CDR3nt
TRBJ2-1 | . | . | TRBV29-1 | CSGLSGQVQQFF | TGCAGCGGCCTTTCCGGCCAGGTCCAGCAGTTCTTC
TRBJ2-7 | . | . | TRBV7-5 | CARSHRGLYEQYF | TGTGCCAGAAGCCACAGGGGGCTTTACGAGCAGTACTTC
TRBJ2-3 | . | . | TRBV11-2 | CASSHSGAPGTDTQYF | TGTGCCAGCAGTCATTCGGGAGCCCCGGGGACAGATACGCAGTATTTT
TRBJ1-1 | TRBD1 | few | TRBV29-1 | CSVVGQLNTEAFF | TGCAGCGTTGTGGGACAGCTGAACACTGAAGCTTTCTTT
TRBJ2-5 | . | . | TRBV28 | CASSLWALQETQYF | TGTGCCAGCAGTTTATGGGCCCTACAAGAGACCCAGTACTTC
TRBJ1-4 | . | . | TRBV25-1 | CASSEPGGMGEKLFF | TGTGCCAGCAGTGAACCGGGTGGGATGGGCGAAAAACTGTTTTTT
TRBJ2-5 | . | . | TRBV18 | CASSPPATQETQYF | TGTGCCAGCTCACCACCGGCCACCCAAGAGACCCAGTACTTC
TRBJ2-2 | . | few | TRBV14 | CASSRSAETGELFF | TGTGCCAGCAGCCGCTCCGCGGAAACCGGGGAGCTGTTTTTT
TRBJ2-1 | . | . | TRBV5-1 | CASSLVGARGEQFF | TGCGCCAGCAGCTTGGTCGGGGCTAGGGGTGAGCAGTTCTTC
TRBJ1-5 | . | . | TRBV18 | CASSPLGSNQPQHF | TGTGCCAGCTCACCCCTGGGTAGCAATCAGCCCCAGCATTTT
TRBJ2-3 | . | . | TRBV30 | CAWSVSDTQYF | TGTGCCTGGAGTGTATCAGATACGCAGTATTTT
TRBJ2-1 | . | . | TRBV10-3 | CAISEGYEQFF | TGTGCCATCAGTGAGGGATATGAGCAGTTCTTC
TRBJ2-1 | . | once | TRBV5-6 | CASSLGWLTNEQFF | TGTGCCAGCAGCTTGGGATGGCTGACCAATGAGCAGTTCTTC
TRBJ2-7 | . | . | TRBV28 | CASLPDGATYEQYF | TGTGCCAGCCTACCTGACGGGGCCACCTACGAGCAGTACTTC
TRBJ2-7 | . | . | TRBV27 | CASGSGRGRYEQYF | TGTGCCAGCGGATCTGGACGGGGGAGATACGAGCAGTACTTC
TRBJ2-5 | TRBD1 | . | TRBV5-1 | CASSGSSRTGSETQYF | TGCGCCAGCAGCGGAAGCAGCCGGACAGGTTCAGAGACCCAGTACTTC
TRBJ1-1 | . | . | TRBV30 | CASTPFRTEAFF | TGTGCCTCGACACCCTTTCGGACTGAAGCTTTCTTT
TRBJ2-3 | TRBD2 | . | TRBV5-4 | CASTLSGGADTQYF | TGTGCCAGCACCCTGAGCGGGGGGGCAGATACGCAGTATTTT
TRBJ2-1 | TRBD1 | few | TRBV29-1 | CSHDRGSNEQFF | TGCAGTCATGACAGGGGATCGAATGAGCAGTTCTTC
TRBJ1-6 | . | . | TRBV4-1 | CASSQDRSGNSPLHF | TGCGCCAGCAGCCAAGATAGGTCAGGGAACTCACCCCTCCACTTT
TRBJ2-5 | TRBD1 | once | TRBV7-9 | CASSSRDSQETQYF | TGTGCCAGCAGCTCCCGGGACAGCCAAGAGACCCAGTACTTC
TRBJ2-5 | TRBD1 | . | TRBV25-1 | CASSEFRGLGNQETQYF | TGTGCCAGCAGTGAATTCAGGGGGCTTGGGAACCAAGAGACCCAGTACTTC